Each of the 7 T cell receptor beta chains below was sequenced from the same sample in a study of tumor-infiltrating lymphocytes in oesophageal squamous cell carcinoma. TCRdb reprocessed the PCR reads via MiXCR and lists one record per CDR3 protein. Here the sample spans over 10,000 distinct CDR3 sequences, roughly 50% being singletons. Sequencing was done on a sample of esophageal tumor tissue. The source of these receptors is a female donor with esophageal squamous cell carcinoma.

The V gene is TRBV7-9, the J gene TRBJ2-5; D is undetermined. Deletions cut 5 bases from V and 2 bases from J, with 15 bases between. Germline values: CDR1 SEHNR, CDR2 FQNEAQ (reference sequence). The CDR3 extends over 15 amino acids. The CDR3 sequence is CASSKLVRAQETQYF. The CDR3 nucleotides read TGTGCCAGCAGCAAGCTGGTGCGCGCACAAGAGACCCAGTACTTC.

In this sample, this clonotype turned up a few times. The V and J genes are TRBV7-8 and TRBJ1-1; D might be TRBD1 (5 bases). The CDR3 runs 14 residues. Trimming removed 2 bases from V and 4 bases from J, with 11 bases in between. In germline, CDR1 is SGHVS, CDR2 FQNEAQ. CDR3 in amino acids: CASSLKGVSTEAFF. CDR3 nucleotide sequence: TGTGCCAGCAGCTTAAAAGGGGTTTCCACTGAAGCTTTCTTT.

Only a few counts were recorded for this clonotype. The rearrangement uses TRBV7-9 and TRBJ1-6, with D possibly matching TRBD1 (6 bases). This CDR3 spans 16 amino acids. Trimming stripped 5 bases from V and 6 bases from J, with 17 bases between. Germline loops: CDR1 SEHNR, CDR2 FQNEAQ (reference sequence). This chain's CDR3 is CASSHKGGSINSPLHF. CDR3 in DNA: TGTGCCAGCAGCCACAAGGGGGGCTCGATTAATTCACCCCTCCACTTT.

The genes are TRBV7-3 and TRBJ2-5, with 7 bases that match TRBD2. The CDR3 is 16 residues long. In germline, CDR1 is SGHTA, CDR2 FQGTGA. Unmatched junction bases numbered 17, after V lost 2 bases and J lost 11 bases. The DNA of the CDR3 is TGTGCCAGCAGCTTAGGGGCGGGAGAAGGCTACAATGAGCAGTACTTC. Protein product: CASSLGAGEGYNEQYF. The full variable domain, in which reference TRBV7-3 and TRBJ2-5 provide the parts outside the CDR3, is GAGVSQTPSNKVTEKGKYVELRCDPISGHTALYWYRQSLGQGPEFLIYFQGTGAADDSGLPNDRFFAVRPEGSVSTLKIQRTERGDSAVYLCASSLGAGEGYNEQYFGPGTRLLVL.

DNA of the CDR3: TGTGCCAGCAGCCTTGGGGTGTCGGCCGACACAGATACGCAGTATTTT. This gives the protein CASSLGVSADTDTQYF. The J gene is TRBJ2-3, the V gene TRBV7-3, with D unclear. The V end lost 5 bases, the J end lost 2 bases, and 17 bases lay between the germline ends. The CDR3 covers 16 residues. Germline-derived CDR1 and CDR2 are SGHTA and FQGTGA.

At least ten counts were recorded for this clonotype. The CDR3 DNA reads TGTGCCAGCAGTTCTCGGACTAGCGGGAGGTACGAGCAGTACTTC. Translated, it gives CASSSRTSGRYEQYF. The rearrangement uses TRBV28 and TRBJ2-7; 14 bases are shared with TRBD2. The CDR3 is 15 amino acids. Germline CDR1 MDHEN, CDR2 SYDVKM. Trimming removed 4 bases from V and 4 bases from J; junction bases left unmatched: 3.

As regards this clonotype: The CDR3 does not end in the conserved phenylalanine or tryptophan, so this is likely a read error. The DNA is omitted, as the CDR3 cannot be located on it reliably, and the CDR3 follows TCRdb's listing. This CDR3 reads CASSLGPRAYEQYFGA. The chain combines TRBV7-2 with TRBJ2-6; TRBD2, the table's D call, was not compared with the DNA. Germline V gene lookup returns CDR1 SGHTA and CDR2 FQGNSA. The CDR3 extends over 16 residues, inclusive of both ends.